These T cell receptor beta chains were read from a single sample in a study of graft-versus-host responses after intestinal transplantation. Measured with immunoSEQ multiplex PCR; TCRdb has only the in-frame clones, and not every one. In the table there are under 100,000 clones, approximately 80% of which are singletons. Antigen specificity for these receptors is unknown. The sample here was unstimulated CD4+ T cells sorted from spleen or lymph node cells, taken before intestinal transplant. These TCRs come from a human donor who received an intestinal transplant. Each CDR3 is given with its conserved first and last residue. The D gene is left open where the match is weak. Some rows mark clone size as missing; the rest say once, few, many or name a class of expanded clone.

. 15 TRBJ2-5 TRBD2 TRBV25-1 TGTGCCAGCAGTGAGGGGCTAGCGGCCTCAGAGACCCAGTACTTC CASSEGLAASETQYF
. 15 TRBJ1-5 TRBD1 TRBV30 TGTGCCTGGTCGATTGGACAGGGGACGGGGCAGCCCCAGCATTTT CAWSIGQGTGQPQHF
. 14 TRBJ1-4 . TRBV6-1 TGTGCCAGCAGTCCGACAGGCTCTAATGAAAAACTGTTTTTT CASSPTGSNEKLFF
. 15 TRBJ1-3 . TRBV19 TGTGCCAGTAGTCCTCCCAGGGTGCCCGGAAACACCATATATTTT CASSPPRVPGNTIYF
few 15 TRBJ1-4 TRBD1 TRBV6-5 TGTGCCAGCAGTTACTCGACAGGGGGATATGAAAAACTGTTTTTT CASSYSTGGYEKLFF
once 11 TRBJ2-7 . TRBV2 TGTGCCAGCAGGACAACCTACGAGCAGTACTTC CASRTTYEQYF
. 14 TRBJ2-5 . TRBV28 TGTGCCAGCAGTTTGTCGGGGGACCAAGAGACCCAGTACTTC CASSLSGDQETQYF
. 18 TRBJ1-4 TRBD1 TRBV7-6 TGTGCCAGCAGCTTAGCGGCAGGGGGGTCTGCAACTAATGAAAAACTGTTTTTT CASSLAAGGSATNEKLFF
once 10 TRBJ2-5 . TRBV20-1 TGCAGTGCGACTCAAGAGACCCAGTACTTC CSATQETQYF
. 15 TRBJ2-2 . TRBV5-1 TGCGCCAGCAGCTTGGCCAAAAGCGGCACCGGGGAGCTGTTTTTT CASSLAKSGTGELFF
once 12 TRBJ2-5 . TRBV28 TGTGCCAGCAGCCTACCACAAGAGACCCAGTACTTC CASSLPQETQYF
. 16 TRBJ2-1 TRBD2 TRBV4-2 TGTGCCAGCAGCCGACGACTAGCGGCTTCCTACAATGAGCAGTTCTTC CASSRRLAASYNEQFF
. 13 TRBJ1-1 . TRBV7-3 TGTGCCAGCAGCTTAGTGCGGGACACTGAAGCTTTCTTT CASSLVRDTEAFF
. 15 TRBJ2-1 TRBD2 TRBV6-1 TGTGCCAGCACCTCGACTGGCGGGGGGGCCAATGAGCAGTTCTTC CASTSTGGGANEQFF
. 12 TRBJ2-7 . TRBV18 TGTGCCAGCTCCCCGACAGCTTACGAGCAGTACTTC CASSPTAYEQYF
. 13 TRBJ2-3 . TRBV18 TGTGCCAGCTCACCCGGTAGCACAGATACGCAGTATTTT CASSPGSTDTQYF
. 14 TRBJ2-7 TRBD1 TRBV5-6 TGTGCCAGCAGCTGGACAGGGGCGTCCTACGAGCAGTACTTC CASSWTGASYEQYF
. 15 TRBJ1-5 . TRBV21-1 TGTGCCAGCTCGTCCCGGGACAGGTCCAATCAGCCCCAGCATTTT CASSSRDRSNQPQHF
few 12 TRBJ2-3 . TRBV5-4 TGTGCCAGCAGCACTAGCACAGATACGCAGTATTTT CASSTSTDTQYF
. 16 TRBJ2-5 . TRBV5-1 TGCGCCAGCAGCTTGGCCGACGGGAGAGGGGTAGAGACCCAGTACTTC CASSLADGRGVETQYF
. 12 TRBJ1-5 . TRBV30 TGTGCCTGGAGTGTAGGGGATCAGCCCCAGCATTTT CAWSVGDQPQHF
. 15 TRBJ2-1 TRBD2 TRBV9 TGTGCCAGCAGCGTAGCTGAGCGGGGGTCCAATGAGCAGTTCTTC CASSVAERGSNEQFF
medium-sized 13 TRBJ1-6 TRBD1 TRBV28 TGTGCCAGCAGGAGGACAGGGTTTTCACCCCTCCACTTT CASRRTGFSPLHF
. 16 TRBJ2-1 TRBD2 TRBV5-4 TGTGCCAGCAGCTCCGGGACTAGCGGGGATTACAATGAGCAGTTCTTC CASSSGTSGDYNEQFF
. 14 TRBJ1-2 TRBD1 TRBV14 TGTGCCAGCAGCCGCCTCGGACAGGTTTCCGGCTACACCTTC CASSRLGQVSGYTF
. 14 TRBJ2-3 . TRBV9 TGTGCCAGCAGCGTAGACAGGGCGGAGGATACGCAGTATTTT CASSVDRAEDTQYF
. 13 TRBJ2-2 . TRBV6-1 TGTGCCAGCAGTGGATTCAGTGGCGGGGAGCTGTTTTTT CASSGFSGGELFF
. 15 TRBJ2-1 TRBD1 TRBV2 TGTGCCAGCAGTGAAACAGGGGGCTCCTACAATGAGCAGTTCTTC CASSETGGSYNEQFF
. 16 TRBJ2-3 TRBD2 TRBV10-1 TGCGCCAGCAGTGAGTTAGCGGGAGGGATCACAGATACGCAGTATTTT CASSELAGGITDTQYF
. 15 TRBJ2-1 TRBD2 TRBV5-1 TGCGCCAGCAGCTTTAGCGGGAGGGCCGGAAATGAGCAGTTCTTC CASSFSGRAGNEQFF
. 13 TRBJ2-7 . TRBV11-3 TGTGCCAGCAGCTTTGGGGACACCTACGAGCAGTACTTC CASSFGDTYEQYF
. 12 TRBJ1-1 . TRBV5-8 TGTGCCAGCAGCTTAACAGGGCCTGAAGCTTTCTTT CASSLTGPEAFF
. 12 TRBJ1-1 . TRBV28 TGTGCCACCAAGACAGGGAACACTGAAGCTTTCTTT CATKTGNTEAFF
. 15 TRBJ2-3 TRBD2 TRBV2 TGTGCCAGCAGGGGAGGGTTATATAGCACAGATACGCAGTATTTT CASRGGLYSTDTQYF
. 13 TRBJ1-6 TRBD1 TRBV2 TGTGCCACAGCTAGACAGGGGAATTCACCCCTCCACTTT CATARQGNSPLHF
. 14 TRBJ1-2 . TRBV10-3 TGTGCCATCAGTGATATCAGGGGCAACTATGGCTACACCTTC CAISDIRGNYGYTF
. 15 TRBJ2-7 . TRBV6-6 TGTGCCAGCAGTTACTCGACATACGCGGGCAACGAGCAGTACTTC CASSYSTYAGNEQYF
. 15 TRBJ2-1 . TRBV7-9 TGTGCCAGCAGCTTAAGACAGGCCTACTACAATGAGCAGTTCTTC CASSLRQAYYNEQFF
once 14 TRBJ1-5 . TRBV28 TGTGCCAGCAACTCCTTTTACACGGGACAGCCCCAGCATTTT CASNSFYTGQPQHF
. 17 TRBJ2-3 TRBD2 TRBV7-3 TGTGCCAGCAGCACCCAACCCGGGACTACCACCGGGGATACGCAGTATTTT CASSTQPGTTTGDTQYF
. 14 TRBJ2-1 . TRBV5-4 TGTGCCAGCAGCTTAGAGATCTCCTACAATGAGCAGTTCTTC CASSLEISYNEQFF
. 13 TRBJ2-5 . TRBV6-6 TGTGCCAGCAGTTCCACCGGGGGAGAGACCCAGTACTTC CASSSTGGETQYF
. 17 TRBJ2-1 TRBD2 TRBV19 TGTGCCAGTAGTACCCAAGCCTCTAGCGGACCCTACAATGAGCAGTTCTTC CASSTQASSGPYNEQFF
. 17 TRBJ1-5 TRBD1 TRBV29-1 TGCAGCGTTGAATCGACAGGGTGGTTTAGTGGTAAAAGGTCCCAGCATTTT CSVESTGWFSGKRSQHF
. 15 TRBJ2-2 . TRBV5-1 TGCGCCAGCAGCTCGACTGTCCCCGCGGCCGGGGAGCTGTTTTTT CASSSTVPAAGELFF
. 15 TRBJ2-5 . TRBV4-2 TGTGCCAGCAGCCAAGATCTGTCGTGGAGCGGGCCCCAGTACTTC CASSQDLSWSGPQYF
. 11 TRBJ2-3 . TRBV29-1 TGCAGCGTCGAGAACACAGATACGCAGTATTTT CSVENTDTQYF
. 11 TRBJ2-1 . TRBV2 TGTGCCAGCAGAGGAAGCGGTGAGCGGTTCTTC CASRGSGERFF
. 13 TRBJ2-5 TRBD1 TRBV2 TGTGCCAGCAGCAAAACAGGGGGGGAGACCCAGTACTTC CASSKTGGETQYF
. 16 TRBJ1-6 TRBD1 TRBV19 TGTGCCAGTAGTATAGCACGATACAGGGGTAATTCACCCCTCCACTTT CASSIARYRGNSPLHF
. 16 TRBJ2-3 TRBD2 TRBV19 TGTGCCAGTAGTAGGTTTCTTGCGGGAGCAGTGTTTACGCAGTATTTT CASSRFLAGAVFTQYF